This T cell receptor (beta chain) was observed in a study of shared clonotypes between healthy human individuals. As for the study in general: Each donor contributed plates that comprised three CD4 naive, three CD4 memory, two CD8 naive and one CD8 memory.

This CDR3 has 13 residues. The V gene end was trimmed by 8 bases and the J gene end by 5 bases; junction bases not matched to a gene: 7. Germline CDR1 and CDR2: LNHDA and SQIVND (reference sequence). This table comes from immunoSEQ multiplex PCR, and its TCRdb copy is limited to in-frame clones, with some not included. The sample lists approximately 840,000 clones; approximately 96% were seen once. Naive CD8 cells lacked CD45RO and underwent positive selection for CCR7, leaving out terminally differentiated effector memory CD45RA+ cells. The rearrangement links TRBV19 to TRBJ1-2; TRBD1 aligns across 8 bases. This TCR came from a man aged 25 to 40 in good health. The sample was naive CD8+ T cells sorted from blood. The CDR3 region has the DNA TGTGCCAGTGGGGCAGGGGGCGGTTATGGCTACACCTTC. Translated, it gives CASGAGGGYGYTF.